The 2 T cell receptor beta chains given below trace back to one sample, sequenced in a study of regulatory and conventional T cells in breast cancer. Via MiXCR, TCRdb re-called the PCR reads, giving one row per CDR3 protein. The sample consists of 1,300 or so distinct CDR3 sequences, around three quarters of them appearing once. Sequencing input: regulatory T cells from blood. Source of these receptors: a male donor in good health.

V gene TRBV20-1 combines with J gene TRBJ2-7; D unclear. Germline CDR1 and CDR2: DFQATT and SNEGSKA (reference sequence). The length of the CDR3 is 13 residues. V was pared by 3 bases and J by 0 bases, with 9 bases between. The CDR3 coding sequence is TGCAGTGCTAGGCCCCAGAACTCCTACGAGCAGTACTTC. Protein product: CSARPQNSYEQYF.

The chain links TRBV6-2 or TRBV6-3 to TRBJ2-3; 9 bases align to TRBD1. Trimming removed 0 bases from V and 2 bases from J; junction bases left unmatched: 6. CDR1 and CDR2 (germline): MNHEY, SVGEGT. The CDR3 consists of 17 residues. For the CDR3, the DNA is TGTGCCAGCAGTTACTCTGGGACAGGGAGAAACACAGATACGCAGTATTTT. Its protein is CASSYSGTGRNTDTQYF.